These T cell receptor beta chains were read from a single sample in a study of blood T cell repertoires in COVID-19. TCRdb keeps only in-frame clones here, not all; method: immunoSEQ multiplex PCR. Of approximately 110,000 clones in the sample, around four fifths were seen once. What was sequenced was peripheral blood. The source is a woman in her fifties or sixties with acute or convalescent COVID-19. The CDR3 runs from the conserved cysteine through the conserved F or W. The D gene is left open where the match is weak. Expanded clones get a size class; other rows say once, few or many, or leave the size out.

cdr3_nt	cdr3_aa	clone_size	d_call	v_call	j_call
TGTGCCAGCAGCTTATGGAGAGCGGGAGGGCCGACAGATACGCAGTATTTT	CASSLWRAGGPTDTQYF	NA	TRBD2	TRBV7-2	TRBJ2-3
TGTGCCAGCAGCCTCGCCTACAATGAGCAGTTCTTC	CASSLAYNEQFF	NA	NA	TRBV28	TRBJ2-1
TGTGCCAGCAGTTTGAGTATGAGCAATCAGCCCCAGCATTTT	CASSLSMSNQPQHF	NA	NA	TRBV28	TRBJ1-5
TGTGCCAGCTCATCGGGGACAGGGAGGGAGCAGTACTTC	CASSSGTGREQYF	NA	TRBD1	TRBV18	TRBJ2-7
TGTGCCAGCAGCCCTAGGGCGGGGTCTTCCACAGATACGCAGTATTTT	CASSPRAGSSTDTQYF	NA	NA	TRBV9	TRBJ2-3
TGCGCCAGCAGCTTGGAAGGGGGATCTAACTATGGCTACACCTTC	CASSLEGGSNYGYTF	NA	NA	TRBV5-1	TRBJ1-2
TGTGCCAGCAGTTCTAGGGGCTACACCTTC	CASSSRGYTF	NA	NA	TRBV6-6	TRBJ1-2
TGTGCCTCGGCCCCGGCGGGAGGAACCACCGGGGAGCTGTTTTTT	CASAPAGGTTGELFF	few	TRBD2	TRBV5-8	TRBJ2-2
TGTGCCAGCAGTTTCTCGGAGACTAGTCAGTTCTTC	CASSFSETSQFF	NA	NA	TRBV12-3/TRBV12-4	TRBJ2-1
TGTGCCAACCCCCAGAGTATATGCCGCCTACCCTCGGGCTCCTACGAGCAGTACTTC	CANPQSICRLPSGSYEQYF	NA	NA	TRBV27	TRBJ2-7
TGTGCCAGCAGCCAGGACCTGGGACTAGCGGGAGGAGGTGAGCAGTTCTTC	CASSQDLGLAGGGEQFF	NA	TRBD2	TRBV3-1/TRBV3-2	TRBJ2-1
TGTGCCAGTAGCCCCGGTATGCGTCAGCCCCAGCATTTT	CASSPGMRQPQHF	once	NA	TRBV19	TRBJ1-5
TGTGCCAGCAGCCAAGGAGACAGACTTTTTCGTGGTGGCTACACCTTC	CASSQGDRLFRGGYTF	NA	NA	TRBV14	TRBJ1-2
TGTGCCAGCAGTGGTCTAGCGGGAGTGTCAGATACGCAGTATTTT	CASSGLAGVSDTQYF	NA	TRBD2	TRBV28	TRBJ2-3
TGTGCCAGCACCCTTACCCCGGGACAGGGTAACGAGCAGTACTTC	CASTLTPGQGNEQYF	NA	TRBD1	TRBV6-5	TRBJ2-7
TGTGCCAGCAGTTCTCAGATCGAGCAGTACTTC	CASSSQIEQYF	few	NA	TRBV2	TRBJ2-7
TGTGCCAGCAGTCCGGTTACGCGGAACACTGAAGCTTTCTTT	CASSPVTRNTEAFF	NA	NA	TRBV6-5	TRBJ1-1
TGTGCCAGCAGCCTGGGGGCAGGGGAGCAGTTCTTC	CASSLGAGEQFF	NA	NA	TRBV11-2	TRBJ2-1
TGCAGCTCCGCGAAGGAGACCTACAATGAGCAGTTCTTC	CSSAKETYNEQFF	NA	NA	TRBV29-1	TRBJ2-1
TGTGCCAGTAGTATAGATCTGCCCGCCGGGGGGGCGAACACAGATACGCAGTATTTT	CASSIDLPAGGANTDTQYF	NA	TRBD2	TRBV19	TRBJ2-3
TGTGCCAGCAGCCCCGGGACTAGCGGCCTAGGCGAGCAGTACTTC	CASSPGTSGLGEQYF	once	TRBD2	TRBV5-4	TRBJ2-7
TGCGCCAGCAGCCAAGATGGTGGGCCCTACAATGAGCAGTTCTTC	CASSQDGGPYNEQFF	once	NA	TRBV4-1	TRBJ2-1
TGTGCCAGCAGCCTCCTAAGGGGGGACAGATCTAACTATGGCTACACCTTC	CASSLLRGDRSNYGYTF	NA	TRBD1	TRBV3-1/TRBV3-2	TRBJ1-2